The rows below give T cell receptor beta chains drawn from one sample of a study of T cells in Graves' hyperthyroidism and ophthalmopathy. TCRdb recomputed calls from the multiplex PCR reads with MiXCR, one row per CDR3 protein. The sample has over 150,000 distinct CDR3 sequences, approximately 17% seen once; the top ten hold approximately 28%. Input material: blood. Receptors originate from a woman between 50 and 59 years old with Graves' hyperthyroidism. Each CDR3 is given with its conserved first and last residue. The D gene is left open where the match is weak. Some rows have no size entry. The others give once, few or many, or a class for an expanded clone.

D: .
size: .
J: TRBJ2-3
V: TRBV7-3
DNA: TGTGCCAGCAGCCAGGGGCCCGGGGGCTCGAATACGCAGTATTTT
CDR3: CASSQGPGGSNTQYF

D: .
size: many
J: TRBJ1-2
V: TRBV25-1
DNA: TGTGCCAGCAGTGGGATTCGGGGTGACTCTAACTATGGCTACACCTTC
CDR3: CASSGIRGDSNYGYTF

D: .
size: many
J: TRBJ2-7
V: TRBV6-1
DNA: TGTGCCACCACCGGGTCTGGCAACGAGCAGTACTTC
CDR3: CATTGSGNEQYF

D: TRBD2
size: .
J: TRBJ2-7
V: TRBV29-1
DNA: TGCAGCGTTCTGGTTGAAGTGGGACTAGCGGATAAGCAGTACTTC
CDR3: CSVLVEVGLADKQYF

D: .
size: .
J: TRBJ2-3
V: TRBV12-3/TRBV12-4
DNA: TGTGCCAGCGGGTGGAGGGGTACAGATACGCAGTATTTT
CDR3: CASGWRGTDTQYF

D: .
size: many
J: TRBJ2-5
V: TRBV27
DNA: TGTGCCAGCAGCGAAACCGGGACCCGGGCGTTGGCCCAGTACTTC
CDR3: CASSETGTRALAQYF

D: .
size: many
J: TRBJ1-2
V: TRBV28
DNA: TGTGCCAGCAGGAAAGGGACAACTAACTATGGCTACACCTTC
CDR3: CASRKGTTNYGYTF

D: .
size: .
J: TRBJ1-6
V: TRBV13
DNA: TGTGCCAGCAGCTTAGACAGGGAGAATAATTCACCCCTCCACTTT
CDR3: CASSLDRENNSPLHF

D: .
size: .
J: TRBJ2-5
V: TRBV20-1
DNA: TGCAGTTTGTTGCCCCCCACAGTCCAAGAGACCCAGTACTTC
CDR3: CSLLPPTVQETQYF

D: TRBD2
size: .
J: TRBJ2-2
V: TRBV4-2
DNA: TGTGCCAGCAGCCCTATCGGGGCTAGCGGGAACACCGGGGAGCTGTTTTTT
CDR3: CASSPIGASGNTGELFF

D: .
size: .
J: TRBJ2-4
V: TRBV10-1
DNA: TGCGCCAGCGGACCCCCGTGGAGGCTACCGGCCCACATTCAGTACTTC
CDR3: CASGPPWRLPAHIQYF

D: TRBD1
size: many
J: TRBJ1-1
V: TRBV2
DNA: TGTGCCAGCAAAAGACAGGGGGTTAGGAACACTGAAGCTTTCTTT
CDR3: CASKRQGVRNTEAFF

D: TRBD1
size: many
J: TRBJ2-1
V: TRBV15
DNA: TGTGCCACCAGCAGCCCGGACAGGGTTTGGACCTACAATGAGCAGTTCTTC
CDR3: CATSSPDRVWTYNEQFF

D: .
size: few
J: TRBJ1-2
V: TRBV18
DNA: TGTGCCAGCTCAGCCGGGACTCGAGGAGGCTACACCTTC
CDR3: CASSAGTRGGYTF

D: .
size: .
J: TRBJ1-6
V: TRBV18
DNA: TGTGCCAGCTCACTAGGTTGGGAATCACCCCTCCACTTT
CDR3: CASSLGWESPLHF

D: TRBD1
size: few
J: TRBJ1-1
V: TRBV4-1
DNA: TGCGCCAGCAGCCAAGGAGGCCTGGGACAGTTGAACACTGAAGCTTTCTTT
CDR3: CASSQGGLGQLNTEAFF

D: TRBD1
size: many
J: TRBJ1-2
V: TRBV28
DNA: TGTGCCAGCAGGACCTACCAGGGGGCCCATGGCTACACCTTC
CDR3: CASRTYQGAHGYTF

D: TRBD1
size: .
J: TRBJ1-6
V: TRBV7-2
DNA: TGTGCCAGCAGCTTGGACTGGACAGGCCTTTCACCCCTCCACTTT
CDR3: CASSLDWTGLSPLHF

D: .
size: many
J: TRBJ1-1
V: TRBV29-1
DNA: TGCAGCGCAATAACGACAGTTAGGGTGAACACTGAAGCTTTCTTT
CDR3: CSAITTVRVNTEAFF

D: .
size: few
J: TRBJ1-4
V: TRBV4-3
DNA: TGCGCCAGCAGCCAGGGGACCGGGACAACTAATGAAAAACTGTTTTTT
CDR3: CASSQGTGTTNEKLFF

D: TRBD1
size: .
J: TRBJ1-5
V: TRBV6-1
DNA: TGTGCCAGCAGTCCCTACACAGGGGAGGGCAATCAGCCCCAGCATTTT
CDR3: CASSPYTGEGNQPQHF

D: .
size: many
J: TRBJ2-2
V: TRBV7-2
DNA: TGTGCCAGCAGCTTAGCACAGAACACCGGGGAGCTGTTTTTT
CDR3: CASSLAQNTGELFF

D: .
size: .
J: TRBJ2-2
V: TRBV7-9
DNA: TGTGCCAGCAGCCCGACACTCACCGGGGAGCTGTTTTTT
CDR3: CASSPTLTGELFF

D: .
size: many
J: TRBJ1-1
V: TRBV6-6
DNA: TGTGCCAGCAGTTACTCTGCACAGGGAGCGGCTTTCTTT
CDR3: CASSYSAQGAAFF

D: .
size: many
J: TRBJ1-1
V: TRBV7-9
DNA: TGTGCCAGCAGCTTAATTACAGGGAGCCAGACTGAAGCTTTCTTT
CDR3: CASSLITGSQTEAFF

D: TRBD1
size: many
J: TRBJ1-6
V: TRBV6-1
DNA: TGTGCCAGCAGTTGGGGGACAGGCGGGTCACCCCTCCACTTT
CDR3: CASSWGTGGSPLHF

D: .
size: .
J: TRBJ2-7
V: TRBV29-1
DNA: TGCAGCGTTGAGCATCGGTCAGTAGGGGAGCAGTACTTC
CDR3: CSVEHRSVGEQYF

D: TRBD1
size: many
J: TRBJ2-7
V: TRBV3-1
DNA: TGTGCCAGCAGCTCCCCCCACCGGACAGGGCTTTCCTACGAGCAGTACTTC
CDR3: CASSSPHRTGLSYEQYF